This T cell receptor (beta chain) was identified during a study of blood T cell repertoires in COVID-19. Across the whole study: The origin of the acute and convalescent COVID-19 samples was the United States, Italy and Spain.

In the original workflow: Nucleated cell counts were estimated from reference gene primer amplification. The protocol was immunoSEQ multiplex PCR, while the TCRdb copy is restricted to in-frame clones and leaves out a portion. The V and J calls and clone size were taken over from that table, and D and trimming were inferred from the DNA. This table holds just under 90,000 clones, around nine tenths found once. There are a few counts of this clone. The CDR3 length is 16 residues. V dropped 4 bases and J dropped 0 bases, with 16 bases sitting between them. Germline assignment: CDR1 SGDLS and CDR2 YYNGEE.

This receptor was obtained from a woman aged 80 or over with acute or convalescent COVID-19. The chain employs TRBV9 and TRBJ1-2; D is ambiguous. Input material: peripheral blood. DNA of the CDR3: TGTGCCAGCAGCCCAGAAGCGAGGGAAACTAACTATGGCTACACCTTC. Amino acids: CASSPEARETNYGYTF.